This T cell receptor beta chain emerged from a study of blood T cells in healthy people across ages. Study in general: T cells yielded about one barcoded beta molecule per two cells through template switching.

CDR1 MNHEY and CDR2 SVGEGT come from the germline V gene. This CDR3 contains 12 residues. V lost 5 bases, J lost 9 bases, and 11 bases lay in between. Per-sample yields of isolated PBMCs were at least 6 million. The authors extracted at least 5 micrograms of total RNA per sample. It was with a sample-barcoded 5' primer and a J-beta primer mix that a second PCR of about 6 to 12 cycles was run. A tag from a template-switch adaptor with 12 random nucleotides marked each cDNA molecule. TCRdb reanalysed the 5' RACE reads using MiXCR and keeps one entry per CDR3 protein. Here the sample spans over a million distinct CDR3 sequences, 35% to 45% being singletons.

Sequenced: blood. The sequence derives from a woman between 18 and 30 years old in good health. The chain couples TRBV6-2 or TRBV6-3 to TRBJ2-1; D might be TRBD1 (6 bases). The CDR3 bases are TGTGCCAGCAGTATGGACAGTGGTGAGCAGTTCTTC. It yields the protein CASSMDSGEQFF.